The clone carrying this T cell receptor beta chain was observed a single time. Its specificity is not known. The sample belongs to a study of T cell responses to AZD1222 COVID-19 vaccine. Study observations and caveats: There were vaccine-associated CD4 TCRs across spike, dominant at 160-218 and 743-854. Every sample of the repertoires postdated the peak T cell response.

The data were produced by immunoSEQ multiplex PCR, yet TCRdb's version contains in-frame clones alone and is incomplete. This table has approximately 170,000 clones, roughly 94% appearing once. V dropped 3 bases and J dropped 8; count of bases not matched to a gene: 5. Germline loops: CDR1 SGHRS, CDR2 YFSETQ. The CDR3 is 13 amino acids. The chain links TRBV5-1 to TRBJ1-1; 9 nucleotides match TRBD1. The receptor's source is an adult who received the AZD1222 COVID-19 vaccine. The sample in question was peripheral blood, obtained 28 days after the second AZD1222 dose. CDR3 DNA: TGCGCCAGCAGCTCCAAAGGGACAGGGGAAGCTTTCTTT. Translation: CASSSKGTGEAFF. Variable domain in full (rest from reference TRBV5-1 and TRBJ1-1): KAGVTQTPRYLIKTRGQQVTLSCSPISGHRSVSWYQQTPGQGLQFLFEYFSETQRNKGNFPGRFSGRQFSNSRSEMNVSTLELGDSALYLCASSSKGTGEAFFGQGTRLTVV.